Below, 24 T cell receptor beta chains from the same sample are listed, as sequenced in a study of blood T cell repertoires in COVID-19. Measured with immunoSEQ multiplex PCR; TCRdb has only the in-frame clones, and not every one. The sample includes approximately 100,000 clones, about 82% seen only once; the top ten take more than 5%. The specimen was peripheral blood. These receptors originate from an elderly man with COVID-19, enrolled during active disease.

This clone was seen a handful of times. The chain has TRBV5-6 and TRBJ2-2; tentatively, D is TRBD1 (5 bases). The V gene lost 2 bases and the J gene lost 0 bases, with 11 bases spanning the gap. The CDR3 is made up of 16 amino acids. Germline-derived CDR1 and CDR2 are SGHDT and YYEEEE. CDR3 sequence reads: CASSLSGQANTGELFF. The CDR3 DNA is TGTGCCAGCAGCTTATCAGGGCAGGCGAACACCGGGGAGCTGTTTTTT.

The chain joins TRBV28 to TRBJ2-1; a possible D gene is TRBD2 (5 bases). In germline, CDR1 is MDHEN, CDR2 SYDVKM. Trimming cost V 5 bases and J 0 bases, with 14 bases left between them. The CDR3 covers 16 residues. DNA of the CDR3: TGTGCCAGCAGTATGCCGGGCAGCGGCTCCTACAATGAGCAGTTCTTC. Translated, it gives CASSMPGSGSYNEQFF.

This clone was detected a few times. The V gene is TRBV3-1 (or the pseudogene TRBV3-2), the J gene TRBJ1-1, with TRBD1 as a possible D gene (6 bases). V was shortened by 4 bases and J by 4 bases, with 25 bases between the two germline ends. Germline lookup yields CDR1 LGHDT and CDR2 YNNKEL (reference sequence). The CDR3 sequence is 18 residues long. The CDR3 is CASSPWGRVGGASTEAFF. CDR3 bases: TGTGCCAGCAGCCCCTGGGGCAGGGTAGGGGGTGCCAGCACTGAAGCTTTCTTT.

The table lists this clone with a count of one. The chain combines TRBV20-1 with TRBJ2-1; TRBD2 matches 12 bases. The V segment lost 3 bases and the J segment 5 bases; nucleotides outside the gene matches: 14. Looked up from germline, CDR1 is DFQATT and CDR2 is SNEGSKA (reference sequence). The CDR3 consists of 18 residues. The CDR3 protein is CSASPGQSRTSGNNEQFF. The CDR3 DNA is TGCAGTGCTAGTCCGGGACAGTCAAGGACTAGCGGGAACAATGAGCAGTTCTTC.

The chain joins TRBV5-1 to TRBJ2-5, with 10 bases that match TRBD1. This CDR3 spans 15 amino acids. Looked up from germline, CDR1 is SGHRS and CDR2 is YFSETQ. The V segment lost 1 base and the J segment 3 bases; nucleotides outside the gene matches: 3. The CDR3 loop reads CASSLIGTGEETQYF. The CDR3 bases are TGCGCCAGCAGCTTGATAGGGACAGGGGAAGAGACCCAGTACTTC.

About this clone: Other DNA sequences in the sample encode the same CDR3. The J gene is TRBJ1-2, the V gene TRBV6-5; D possibly corresponds to TRBD1 (6 bases). Germline CDR1 and CDR2: MNHEY and SVGAGI. V was shortened by 2 bases and J by 5 bases, with 9 bases between the two germline ends. This CDR3 is built from 13 residues. CDR3 protein: CASSYSQGYGYTF. The CDR3 nucleotides are TGTGCCAGCAGTTACAGCCAGGGGTATGGCTACACCTTC.

This clone was recorded once. This chain uses TRBV6-6 with TRBJ1-6; TRBD1 agrees at 7 bases. CDR3 size: 14 residues. Germline V gene lookup returns CDR1 MNHNY and CDR2 SVGAGI (reference sequence). Trimming cost V 5 bases and J 6 bases; bases outside gene matches: 4. CDR3 in DNA: TGTGCCAGCAGTCCCGGGACAGTTAATTCACCCCTCCACTTT. Its translation: CASSPGTVNSPLHF.

The V and J genes are TRBV6-6 and TRBJ1-6; D unclear. Germline V CDR1 and CDR2: MNHNY, SVGAGI (reference sequence). The length of the CDR3 is 14 residues. Between the trimmed V and J ends, which lost 6 bases and 5 bases, there was a span of 11 bases. Written as DNA, the CDR3 is TGTGCCAGCAGCCAACCGGGTAATAATTCACCCCTCCACTTT. As protein: CASSQPGNNSPLHF.

The chain uses TRBV18 and TRBJ2-3; no definite D call. The CDR3 is 15 residues long. V lost 3 bases and J 0 bases, leaving 10 bases between the germline ends. CDR1 KGHSH and CDR2 LQKENI come from the germline V gene. The CDR3, as DNA: TGTGCCAGCTCACCTTCCCTAACTAGCACAGATACGCAGTATTTT. Translated, it gives CASSPSLTSTDTQYF.

Only a few counts were recorded for this clone. This chain links TRBV6-2 or TRBV6-3 with TRBJ2-3; 8 nucleotides match TRBD2. The CDR3 consists of 16 residues. V was clipped by 4 bases and J by 4 bases; unmatched bases: 10. Germline V lookup: CDR1 MNHEY, CDR2 SVGEGT. The CDR3 DNA follows: TGTGCCAGCAGTTTGGAGGGAGCGGGAGTCGCAGATACGCAGTATTTT. It yields the protein CASSLEGAGVADTQYF.

The chain is built from TRBV5-5 and TRBJ1-4; 8 bases align to TRBD1. The V segment lost 0 bases and the J segment 7 bases; nucleotides outside the gene matches: 5. The CDR3 totals 15 residues. Germline CDR1 reads SGHKS; CDR2 reads YYEKEE (reference sequence). CDR3 sequence: CASSLGPGTGEKLFF. CDR3 DNA: TGTGCCAGCAGCTTGGGTCCCGGGACAGGTGAAAAACTGTTTTTT.

The rearrangement uses TRBV19 and TRBJ1-1, with 8 bases fitting TRBD1. V lost 2 bases to trimming and J lost 1 base; unmatched junction nucleotides: 0. This CDR3 region has 14 residues. Germline V gives CDR1 LNHDA, CDR2 SQIVND (reference sequence). The chain's CDR3 is CASSITGGNTEAFF. In DNA, the CDR3 is TGTGCCAGTAGTATAACAGGGGGGAACACTGAAGCTTTCTTT.

This clone was seen a handful of times. The rearrangement uses TRBV30 and TRBJ2-3; 11 bases align to TRBD2. The CDR3 is 14 amino acids. The germline V gene has CDR1 GTSNPN and CDR2 SVGIG (reference sequence). The V segment lost 5 bases and the J segment 1 base; nucleotides outside the gene matches: 2. CDR3 in DNA: TGTGCCTGGTCGGGACTAGCGGGCACAGATACGCAGTATTTT. It yields the protein CAWSGLAGTDTQYF.

V is TRBV15 and J is TRBJ1-2; TRBD1 agrees at 7 bases. CDR3 length equals 16 residues. Germline V gives CDR1 LNHNV, CDR2 YYDKDF (reference sequence). The V segment lost 4 bases and the J segment 3 bases; nucleotides outside the gene matches: 11. Written as DNA, the CDR3 is TGTGCCACCAGCACAAGAGGACAGGTTATGGACTATGGCTACACCTTC. Amino acid sequence: CATSTRGQVMDYGYTF.

The rearrangement joins TRBV28 to TRBJ2-1; the match to TRBD2 covers 11 bases. The germline gives CDR1 MDHEN, CDR2 SYDVKM. The V and J ends lost 5 bases and 9 bases, in that order; junction bases with no gene match: 9. CDR3 length: 15 amino acids. The CDR3 is CASSLLAGGSGEQFF. The CDR3 coding sequence is TGTGCCAGCAGTCTATTAGCGGGAGGGTCTGGTGAGCAGTTCTTC.

The chain joins TRBV15 to TRBJ2-7, with D possibly matching TRBD2 (5 bases). Germline V gives CDR1 LNHNV, CDR2 YYDKDF (reference sequence). This CDR3 comprises 13 residues. The V end was cut by 8 bases, the J end by 7 bases, with 18 bases between. The CDR3 sequence: CATRNLYSGEQYF. The CDR3 nucleotides are TGTGCCACCCGAAATCTTTATTCGGGGGAGCAGTACTTC.

The CDR3 region is CASSQGAGAHEKLFF. CDR3 DNA: TGCGCCAGCAGCCAAGGGGCAGGGGCTCATGAAAAACTGTTTTTT. The chain joins TRBV4-1 to TRBJ1-4, with D maybe TRBD1 (6 bases). Germline V gives CDR1 MGHRA, CDR2 YSYEKL. The V end lost 1 base, the J end lost 6 bases, and 12 bases lay between the germline ends. CDR3 size: 15 residues.

This clone was counted once. V gene TRBV2 combines with J gene TRBJ2-7; TRBD2 is a possible D gene (6 bases). V gave up 6 bases and J gave up 3 bases, with 12 bases separating them. The CDR3 is 13 residues long. The germline V gene encodes CDR1 SNHLY and CDR2 FYNNEI. In nucleotides, the CDR3 is TGTGCCAGCAGGGTGACTAGATTCTACGAGCAGTACTTC. Amino acid sequence: CASRVTRFYEQYF.

This rearrangement joins TRBV6-5 to TRBJ1-4, with 7 bases identical to TRBD1. From germline, CDR1 is MNHEY and CDR2 SVGAGI. This CDR3 region has 14 residues. The J segment lost 2 bases and the V segment lost 11 bases, leaving 8 bases of the junction unmatched. The CDR3 nucleotides are TGTGCCTCCTCTAGGGGGCGGACTAATGAAAAACTGTTTTTT. Protein sequence: CASSRGRTNEKLFF.

The genes are TRBV28 and TRBJ1-3, with TRBD1 identical over 9 bases. Germline V gene data show CDR1 as MDHEN and CDR2 as SYDVKM. CDR3 length: 17 residues. V lost 7 bases, J lost 0 bases, and 10 bases stayed unmatched. The CDR3 bases are TGTGCCAGCATTACAGGGGGCTCCCACTTCTCTGGAAACACCATATATTTT. It translates to CASITGGSHFSGNTIYF.

The CDR3 loop reads CASSDGQGNEQFF. CDR3 nucleotide sequence: TGTGCCAGCAGTGACGGACAGGGGAATGAGCAGTTCTTC. The rearrangement joins TRBV2 to TRBJ2-1, with 9 positions matching TRBD1. CDR1 and CDR2 (germline): SNHLY, FYNNEI. The junction had 1 base not matched to a gene; V was cut back by 3 bases and J by 7 bases. CDR3 length equals 13 residues.

This clone was counted only a few times. The V and J genes are TRBV5-5 and TRBJ1-3; 7 bases are shared with TRBD1. CDR3 length equals 15 residues. V was clipped by 4 bases and J by 0 bases; unmatched bases: 4. Germline values: CDR1 SGHKS, CDR2 YYEKEE (reference sequence). The CDR3 reads CASSKDRNSGNTIYF. CDR3 bases: TGTGCCAGCAGCAAGGACAGGAACTCTGGAAACACCATATATTTT.

This clone was seen only a few times. J is TRBJ1-3 and V is TRBV2; no definite D call. V lost 5 bases and J lost 0, with 11 bases in between. The germline CDR1 and CDR2 sequences are SNHLY and FYNNEI. The CDR3 extends over 15 amino acids. CDR3 coding DNA: TGTGCCAGCAGTACCGACATCATCTCTGGAAACACCATATATTTT. Translating gives CASSTDIISGNTIYF.

This clone was detected once. V usage is TRBV24-1 and J usage is TRBJ1-1; D might be TRBD1 (6 bases). The CDR3 loop spans 13 amino acids. V lost 3 bases and J lost 10, with 14 bases in between. Germline V lookup: CDR1 KGHDR, CDR2 SFDVKD. In DNA, the CDR3 is TGTGCCACCAGTGATGAGGGAACAGGGCGAGCTTTCTTT. Translating gives CATSDEGTGRAFF.